This T cell receptor beta chain was retrieved from a study of shared clonotypes between healthy human individuals (dated by TCRdb to the early 2020s). Context from the whole study: Three men and a couple of women, aged 18 to 49 years, made up the cohort. Blood TCR repertoires of five healthy adults were deeply sequenced to estimate repertoire size and the extent of clonotype sharing between individuals. Leukapheresis yielded between about 0.9 and 9.5 billion PBMCs per donor. To increase sequencing depth and limit assay-specific biases, TCR repertoire library preparation and sequencing were carried out by different laboratories using diverse techniques.

TCR CDR3 regions were amplified from genomic DNA by multiplex PCR using the deep immunoSEQ assay. Genomic DNA extracted from each cell subset was distributed evenly over all wells of several immunoSEQ 96-well plates, and each plate served as one replicate. Each replicate PCR for unsorted PBMC received approximately 0.3 ug genomic DNA, equal to approximately 29,000 T cell genomes. Genomic DNA from unsorted PBMC was sequenced over ten immunoSEQ deep assay plates. Purified libraries were quantified with a Qubit 3.0 fluorometer, sized on a Bioanalyzer 2100, and re-quantified with the KAPA Library Quantification kit. Every immunoSEQ 96-well plate was sequenced on a dedicated single-read 150-cycle Illumina NextSeq 550 flow cell. On the study's bioinformatics: Because the immunoSEQ output included only junctional sequences and no quality scores, the filtering could not be the same as the filtering used for full-length reads. Sequences were annotated with PyIR, a Python wrapper for IgBLAST v1.9, using IMGT germline references to assign V/J genes and CDR3. Reads with weak V/J assignments (E-value above 1e-6), missing CDR3, stop codons, out-of-frame junctions, or ambiguous translated residues were removed. V3J clonotypes were defined as sequences sharing the same inferred V gene, J gene, and CDR3 amino acid sequence. The percentage overlap between two repertoires was calculated by dividing the number of shared unique clonotypes by the size of the smaller repertoire. Three approaches were used to assess repertoire richness: RTK rarefaction, the Chao1 estimator, and Recon v2.1 estimates of unobserved clonotypes. TCRdb took over this immuneACCESS table, retaining in-frame rearrangements with V and J assigned. Such tables are incomplete; in checked studies, under half of the missing clones stem from an unresolved V gene, and the remainder is unexplained. V and J calls plus clone size are reproduced from that table; the DNA served to infer D and trimming. This sample comprises some 510,000 clones, approximately 85% of them detected only once. The leading ten clones occupy 13% of the sample.

Healthy HIV-negative adults with no recently reported acute infections or vaccinations were included as donors. Only Caucasian adults living in Nashville, Tennessee, USA were represented among the donors. For unsorted samples, 70 million to 95 million PBMCs were counted, and genomic DNA was extracted using the QIAamp DNA Blood Mini kit. Blood was collected by leukapheresis, and PBMCs were isolated by Ficoll-Histopaque density gradient centrifugation and then cryopreserved in liquid nitrogen vapor phase. The CDR3 contains 16 residues, cysteine and phenylalanine counted. Only the CDR3 part of the read is kept: 48 bases, read in frame from the first base. At the junction V is shortened by 3 bases and J by 3 bases, with 14 bases in between. As encoded in the germline V gene, CDR1 is KGHSH while CDR2 is LQKENI. On this clone: Its antigen target is currently unknown. No much larger clone is present one base from it, and per-base qualities are unavailable.

Beyond this particular receptor, the publication reports: Sampling was restricted to blood, and TCR repertoires in tissue are likely to differ from TCR repertoires in blood. Because the study included a small number of donors, the genetic and exposure-history diversity represented was limited. Based on pairwise subsampling, the degree of clonotype sharing among donors was expected to be affected by sequencing depth.

Sequenced sample: PBMCs. This sequence was found in a woman aged 40-49 years in good health. Some clones in this sample may be carry-over from other donors' samples. The rearranged chain carries TRBV18 and TRBJ2-2; a weak D assignment points to TRBD1 (6 bases agree). The DNA sequence reads TGTGCCAGCTCACCTCGACAGGTCCCATACACCGGGGAGCTGTTTTTT. It translates to CASSPRQVPYTGELFF. Full variable domain (CDR3 extended with the reference TRBV18 and TRBJ2-2 proteins): NAGVMQNPRHLVRRRGQEARLRCSPMKGHSHVYWYRQLPEEGLKFMVYLQKENIIDESGMPKERFSAEFPKEGPSILRIQQVVRGDSAAYFCASSPRQVPYTGELFFGEGSRLTVL.